The clone carrying this TCR beta chain was counted only a few times. Its antigen remains unidentified. This record belongs to a study of vaccination effects on CD4 cells after COVID-19. Antigen-specific CD4+ T cells were first expanded with viral peptide pools by the ViraFEST assay and only then sequenced. Researchers isolated CD4+ T cells once about 11 days of culture had elapsed. Each participant was administered two doses of either the BNT162b2 or the mRNA-1273 vaccine. Some clones are missing from TCRdb's copy, which holds only in-frame ones; the method was immunoSEQ multiplex PCR. The table lists tens of thousands of clones, about 86% of them singletons, with 0.95% to 1.5% in the top ten. Deletions cut 2 bases from V and 10 bases from J, with 20 bases between. This CDR3 is 15 amino acids long. Per germline, CDR1 MNHEY and CDR2 SVGAGI.

The clonotype was recovered from a human donor who received a COVID-19 vaccine. This chain uses TRBV6-5 with TRBJ1-1; a possible D gene is TRBD1 (5 bases). Sequenced material: CD4+ T cells from PBMCs cultured with HCoV-229E spike peptides, taken after COVID-19 vaccination. The CDR3 sequence: CASSYGDARGAGAFF. The DNA for the CDR3 is TGTGCCAGCAGTTACGGGGACGCGAGGGGTGCTGGAGCTTTCTTT.